The present entry profiles one T cell receptor beta chain with its context. These data originate in a study of blood T cell repertoires in COVID-19. Study-wide context: From T cells, B-cell-depleted T cells, or PBMCs came the material, which was cDNA or gDNA.

Assay: immunoSEQ multiplex PCR; the TCRdb copy retains only in-frame clones and omits some. The sample shows around 130,000 clones, roughly 80% of them seen only once. The germline CDR1 and CDR2 sequences are LGHDT and YNNKEL (reference sequence). Losses at the gene ends were 0 bases for V and 6 bases for J; bases not matched to a gene: 5. This CDR3 has 15 residues. The chain recombines TRBV3-1 (or the pseudogene TRBV3-2) with TRBJ1-5; TRBD1 matches at 7 bases. This sequence was found in a human donor in a cohort sampled during active COVID-19. Material: peripheral blood. CDR3 loop: CASSQDVTGVQPQHF. The CDR3 DNA reads TGTGCCAGCAGCCAAGACGTTACAGGGGTTCAGCCCCAGCATTTT.